These T cell receptor beta chains were read from a single sample in a study of cytomegalovirus exposure and HLA in healthy donors. Clones were read by immunoSEQ multiplex PCR, and TCRdb kept only the in-frame ones, dropping some. This table holds around 100,000 clones, about four fifths found once. What was sequenced was PBMCs. These receptors were obtained from a woman in her 70s in good health and CMV-seropositive. Each CDR3 is given with its conserved first and last residue. D genes are given only for firm matches. Not all rows give a size; the values are once, few, many and, for expanded clones, a class.

TRBJ2-3 - - TRBV28 15 TGTGCCAGCATCGGTGGAGGGAGAATAGAAGATACGCAGTATTTT CASIGGGRIEDTQYF
TRBJ2-3 - TRBD2 TRBV7-2 16 TGTGCCAGCAGCCCGCGGACTAGCGGGAGGATAGATACGCAGTATTTT CASSPRTSGRIDTQYF
TRBJ2-7 once TRBD1 TRBV10-3 15 TGTGCCATCAGCCCCGGACAGGGGAGCTCCTACGAGCAGTACTTC CAISPGQGSSYEQYF
TRBJ2-3 - TRBD1 TRBV25-1 13 TGTGCCGCCAGGCGAACAGGGGTAGATACGCAGTATTTT CAARRTGVDTQYF
TRBJ1-1 - - TRBV9 14 TGTGCCAGCAGCCGAGAGGCAGGGAGGGCTGAAGCTTTCTTT CASSREAGRAEAFF
TRBJ2-7 - TRBD2 TRBV27 15 TGTGCCAGCAGTTTAACGTCAGCGGGAGTGGGGGAGCAGTACTTC CASSLTSAGVGEQYF
TRBJ2-6 - - TRBV6-5 15 TGTGCCAGCAGCTCACCCAGCTCTGGGGCCAACGTCCTGACTTTC CASSSPSSGANVLTF
TRBJ2-7 - TRBD1 TRBV5-1 15 TGCGCCAGCAGCCTGGAGGGGACAGGTTGGCACGAGCAGTACTTC CASSLEGTGWHEQYF
TRBJ2-5 - TRBD2 TRBV19 15 TGTGCCAGTAGTATAGGAGCGGGAGTACGAGAGACCCAGTACTTC CASSIGAGVRETQYF
TRBJ1-1 few TRBD1 TRBV4-1 13 TGCGCCAGCAGCCAAGCTCAGGGGGCTGAAGCTTTCTTT CASSQAQGAEAFF
TRBJ1-4 - - TRBV4-1 15 TGCGCCAGCAGCCCCGGGGGGGGGATCGGTGAAAAACTGTTTTTT CASSPGGGIGEKLFF
TRBJ2-3 - TRBD2 TRBV7-3 15 TGTGCCAGCAGCCCCACTAGCGGGAGCTCAGATACGCAGTATTTT CASSPTSGSSDTQYF
TRBJ2-3 - - TRBV4-3 15 TGCGCCAGCAGCCAAGATGAACAGGGCGGAGATACGCAGTATTTT CASSQDEQGGDTQYF
TRBJ2-7 - - TRBV6-5 13 TGTGCCAGCAGTAGGCCCCCCGGGTACGAGCAGTACTTC CASSRPPGYEQYF
TRBJ2-3 once TRBD2 TRBV7-2 14 TGTGCCAGCAGCCTGGGACTAAGCACAGATACGCAGTATTTT CASSLGLSTDTQYF
TRBJ1-1 few - TRBV2 13 TGTGCCAGCAGTGACAGGGTACGAGCTGAAGCTTTCTTT CASSDRVRAEAFF
TRBJ1-2 - TRBD1 TRBV5-1 16 TGCGCCAGCAGCTTGGAGTCATCGGGACAGGGCTATGGCTACACCTTC CASSLESSGQGYGYTF
TRBJ2-7 - - TRBV5-4 15 TGTGCCAGCAGCTTGGAAATAGACGGAGCCTACGAGCAGTACTTC CASSLEIDGAYEQYF
TRBJ1-2 - - TRBV15 16 TGTGCCACCAGCAGAGATTATACCGTGGAGAACTATGGCTACACCTTC CATSRDYTVENYGYTF
TRBJ2-3 - - TRBV5-6 14 TGTGCCAGCAAGATGACACCAAGCACAGATACGCAGTATTTT CASKMTPSTDTQYF
TRBJ2-5 - TRBD1 TRBV5-1 15 TGCGCCAGCAGCCCCGGGGGACAGGGTAGAGAGACCCAGTACTTC CASSPGGQGRETQYF
TRBJ2-1 once TRBD2 TRBV5-1 15 TGCGCCAGCAGCTACCTTAGCGGGTCCTACAATGAGCAGTTCTTC CASSYLSGSYNEQFF
TRBJ2-2 - - TRBV7-2 15 TGTGCCAGCAGCACGCGATTATCACGGGGCGGGGAGCTGTTTTTT CASSTRLSRGGELFF
TRBJ1-6 once - TRBV5-4 17 TGTGCCAGCAGCCTGGGAGGTCTCGGTAGGAATAATTCACCCCTCCACTTT CASSLGGLGRNNSPLHF
TRBJ2-2 once - TRBV27 12 TGTGCCAGCAGTTCCGGGTTCGGGGAGCTGTTTTTT CASSSGFGELFF
TRBJ2-3 - TRBD2 TRBV9 15 TGTGCCAGCAGCGTTTCGGGAGGAGGCCCAGATACGCAGTATTTT CASSVSGGGPDTQYF
TRBJ2-2 few TRBD2 TRBV15 18 TGTGCCACCAGCAGAGATGGAACTAGCGGGTTTAACACCGGGGAGCTGTTTTTT CATSRDGTSGFNTGELFF
TRBJ2-2 few TRBD2 TRBV7-8 16 TGTGCCAGCAGCTTAAGGGTAGCGGGAATGGCCGGGGAGCTGTTTTTT CASSLRVAGMAGELFF
TRBJ2-6 - - TRBV5-5 17 TGTGCCAGCAGCTTGGCCGTAGGGAGCTCTGGGGCCAACGTCCTGACTTTC CASSLAVGSSGANVLTF
TRBJ2-1 - - TRBV28 13 TGTGCCAGCAGCATCAGGGGAGTGCATGAGCAGTTCTTC CASSIRGVHEQFF
TRBJ2-2 - TRBD2 TRBV12-5 16 TGTGCTAGTGCCGATTGGACTAGTCCTCTACCCGGGGAGCTGTTTTTT CASADWTSPLPGELFF
TRBJ2-5 - - TRBV7-9 14 TGTGCCAGCAGCTTAAGTAAGGGGCAAGAGACCCAGTACTTC CASSLSKGQETQYF
TRBJ2-4 - TRBD1 TRBV4-2 15 TGTGCCAGCAGCCAAGTCGCAGGACAGGGAAACATTCAGTACTTC CASSQVAGQGNIQYF
TRBJ1-3 - - TRBV5-1 16 TGCGCCAGCAGTTTAGGGGATGTTAACATTGGAAACACCATATATTTT CASSLGDVNIGNTIYF
TRBJ2-7 - TRBD1 TRBV5-5 16 TGTGCCAGCAGCTTGGTGATCTGGGACAGCTCCTACGAGCAGTACTTC CASSLVIWDSSYEQYF
TRBJ2-1 - - TRBV7-9 15 TGTGCCAGCCGGGGGGCGGGACTCTCCTACAATGAGCAGTTCTTC CASRGAGLSYNEQFF
TRBJ2-5 - TRBD2 TRBV7-2 16 TGTGCCAGCAGCTTAGAACTAGCGGGCGGGGCAGAGACCCAGTACTTC CASSLELAGGAETQYF